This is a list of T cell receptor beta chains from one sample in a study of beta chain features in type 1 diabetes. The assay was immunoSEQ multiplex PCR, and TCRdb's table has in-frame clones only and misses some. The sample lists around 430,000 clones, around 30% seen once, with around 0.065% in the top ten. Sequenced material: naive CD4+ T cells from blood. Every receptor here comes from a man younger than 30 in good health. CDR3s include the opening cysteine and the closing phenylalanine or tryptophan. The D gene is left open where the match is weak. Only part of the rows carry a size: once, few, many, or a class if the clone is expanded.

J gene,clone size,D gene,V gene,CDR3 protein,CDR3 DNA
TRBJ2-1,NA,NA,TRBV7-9,CASSPPGLRSYNEQFF,TGTGCCAGCAGCCCGCCGGGACTTCGCTCCTACAATGAGCAGTTCTTC
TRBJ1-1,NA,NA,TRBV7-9,CASSLTSPGEAFF,TGTGCCAGCAGCTTGACAAGCCCAGGTGAAGCTTTCTTT
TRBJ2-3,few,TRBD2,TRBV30,CAWNREGLGTDTQYF,TGTGCCTGGAATCGGGAGGGCCTCGGCACAGATACGCAGTATTTT
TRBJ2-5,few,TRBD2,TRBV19,CASSQRGLAGGETQYF,TGTGCCAGTAGTCAGCGTGGGCTAGCGGGAGGAGAGACCCAGTACTTC
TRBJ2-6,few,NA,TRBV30,CAWRRWTPGANVLTF,TGTGCCTGGAGACGTTGGACACCTGGGGCCAACGTCCTGACTTTC
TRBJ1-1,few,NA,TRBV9,CASSVDRNTEAFF,TGTGCCAGCAGCGTAGATCGGAACACTGAAGCTTTCTTT
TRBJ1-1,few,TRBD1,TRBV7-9,CASIEMGTGETNTEAFF,TGTGCCAGCATCGAAATGGGGACAGGGGAGACGAACACTGAAGCTTTCTTT
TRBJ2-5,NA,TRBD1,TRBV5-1,CASSVSGQGIETQYF,TGCGCCAGCAGCGTATCCGGACAGGGTATAGAGACCCAGTACTTC
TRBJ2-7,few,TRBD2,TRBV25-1,CASSGSVGRGSEQYF,TGTGCCAGCAGTGGCTCAGTAGGGAGGGGTTCCGAGCAGTACTTC
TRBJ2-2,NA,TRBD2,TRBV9,CASSVALAENTGELFF,TGTGCCAGCAGCGTAGCTCTAGCGGAGAACACCGGGGAGCTGTTTTTT
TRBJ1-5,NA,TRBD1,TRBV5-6,CASSFGTGLGRPQHF,TGTGCCAGCAGCTTTGGGACAGGGCTAGGGAGGCCCCAGCATTTT
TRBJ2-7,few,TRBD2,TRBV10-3,CAISILAGASYEQYF,TGTGCCATCAGTATACTAGCGGGAGCTTCCTACGAGCAGTACTTC
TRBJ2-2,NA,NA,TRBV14,CASSQEQVGELFF,TGTGCCAGCAGCCAAGAGCAGGTCGGGGAGCTGTTTTTT
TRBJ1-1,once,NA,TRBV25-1,CASSESGGAFF,TGTGCCAGCAGTGAGAGCGGGGGAGCTTTCTTT